Many counts were recorded for the clone carrying this T cell receptor (beta chain). What it binds is not known. The entry originates in a study of T cells in Graves' hyperthyroidism and ophthalmopathy. The overall study: Peripheral blood was collected at initial diagnosis, before any treatment. Findings and caveats of the study: Ophthalmopathy was model-predicted a median roughly 6.2 months pre-onset. Most thyroid clonotypes that were expanded above 0.001 also turned up in blood.

Germline values: CDR1 DFQATT, CDR2 SNEGSKA (reference sequence). Trimming stripped 6 bases from V and 5 bases from J, with 14 bases between. This CDR3 contains 12 residues. There were TCR beta CDR3 regions amplified from RNA transcripts. An initial round of RT-PCR targeting the TCR CDR3 relied on the HTBI primer set. TCRdb re-analysed the multiplex PCR reads in MiXCR, keeping a single row per CDR3 protein. The sample holds 250,000 to 400,000 distinct CDR3 sequences, 12% to 15% seen once. In making diagnoses, clinical symptoms, serum thyroxine and TRAb, thyroid ultrasound and orbital computed tomography were all used.

The sequenced sample consisted of blood. This clonotype was sampled from a woman in her thirties or forties with Graves' ophthalmopathy. The J gene is TRBJ2-7, the V gene TRBV20-1, with TRBD2 as a possible D gene (5 bases). This chain's CDR3 is CSATTSFHEQYF. CDR3 sequence (DNA): TGCAGTGCGACCACTAGTTTCCACGAGCAGTACTTC.